This T cell receptor (beta chain) is from a study of human T cells and chemical hapten exposure. Each CDR3 protein gets one entry after TCRdb re-called the RACE reads with MiXCR. This table has 50,000 to 70,000 distinct CDR3 sequences, around 12% appearing once. The sample's time point: patch test 3, about 24 weeks after DPC sensitization. Treatment given: therapeutic diphenylcyclopropenone sensitization with weekly scalp DPC. At least ten counts were recorded for this clonotype. V gave up 2 bases and J gave up 2 bases, with 4 bases separating them. Germline V gives CDR1 MNHEY, CDR2 SVGAGI. The CDR3 runs to 13 residues.

The clonotype was recovered from a man aged 25 to 45 with alopecia areata. Some clones in this sample may be carry-over from other donors' samples. The rearrangement uses TRBV6-5 and TRBJ1-3; no clear D gene. Here the sequenced sample was whole blood, taken in connection with sensitization to the hapten diphenylcyclopropenone (DPC). This CDR3 is CASSYGPGNTIYF. DNA for the CDR3: TGTGCCAGCAGTTACGGCCCTGGAAACACCATATATTTT.